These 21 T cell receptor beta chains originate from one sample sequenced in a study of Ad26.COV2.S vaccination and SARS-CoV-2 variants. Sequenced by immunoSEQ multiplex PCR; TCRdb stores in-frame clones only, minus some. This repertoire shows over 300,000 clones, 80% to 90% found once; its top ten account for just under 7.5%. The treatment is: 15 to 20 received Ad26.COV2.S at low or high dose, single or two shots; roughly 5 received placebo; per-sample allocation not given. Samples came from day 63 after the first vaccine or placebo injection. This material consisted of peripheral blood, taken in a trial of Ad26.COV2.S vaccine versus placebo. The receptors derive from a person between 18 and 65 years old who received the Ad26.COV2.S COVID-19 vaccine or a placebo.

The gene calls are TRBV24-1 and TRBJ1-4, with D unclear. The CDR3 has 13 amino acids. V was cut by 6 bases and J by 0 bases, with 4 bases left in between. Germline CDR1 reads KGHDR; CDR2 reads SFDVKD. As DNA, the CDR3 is TGTGCCACCAGTCGGTCAACTAATGAAAAACTGTTTTTT. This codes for CATSRSTNEKLFF.

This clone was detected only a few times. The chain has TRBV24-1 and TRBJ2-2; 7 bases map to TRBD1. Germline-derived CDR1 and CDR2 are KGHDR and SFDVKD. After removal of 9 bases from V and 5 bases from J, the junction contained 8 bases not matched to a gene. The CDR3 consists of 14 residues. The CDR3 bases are TGTGCCACCTCTTGGACAGGACGTACCGGGGAGCTGTTTTTT. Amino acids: CATSWTGRTGELFF.

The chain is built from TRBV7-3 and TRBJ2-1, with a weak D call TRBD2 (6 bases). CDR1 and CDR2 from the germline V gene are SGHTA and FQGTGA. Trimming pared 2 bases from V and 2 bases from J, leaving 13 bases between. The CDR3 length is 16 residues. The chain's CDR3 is CASSLGIGRTYNEQFF. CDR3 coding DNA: TGTGCCAGCAGCTTAGGAATAGGGAGGACCTACAATGAGCAGTTCTTC.

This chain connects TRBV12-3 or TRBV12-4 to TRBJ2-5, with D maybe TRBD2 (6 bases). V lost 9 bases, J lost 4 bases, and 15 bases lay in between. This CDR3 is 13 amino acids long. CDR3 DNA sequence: TGTGCCAGTAAGACTAGTCTCGGAGAGACCCAGTACTTC. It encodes CASKTSLGETQYF.

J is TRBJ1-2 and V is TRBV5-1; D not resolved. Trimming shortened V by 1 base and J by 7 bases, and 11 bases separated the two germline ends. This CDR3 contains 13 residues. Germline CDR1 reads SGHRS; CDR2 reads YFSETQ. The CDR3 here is CASSLTLGFGYTF. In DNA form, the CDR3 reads TGCGCCAGCAGCTTGACCTTGGGTTTTGGCTACACCTTC.

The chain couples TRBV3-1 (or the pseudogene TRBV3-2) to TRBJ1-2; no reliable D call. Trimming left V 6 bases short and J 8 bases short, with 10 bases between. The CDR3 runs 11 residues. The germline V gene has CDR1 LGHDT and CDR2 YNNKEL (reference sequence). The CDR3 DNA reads TGTGCCAGCAGTCACAGTGTCGGCTACACCTTC. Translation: CASSHSVGYTF.

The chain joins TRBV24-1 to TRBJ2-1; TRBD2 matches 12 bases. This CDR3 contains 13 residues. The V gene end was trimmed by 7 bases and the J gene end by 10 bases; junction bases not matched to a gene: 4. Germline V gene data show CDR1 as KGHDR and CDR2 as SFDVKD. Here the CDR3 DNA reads TGTGCCACCAGGGGACTAGCGGGCGGCGAGCAGTTCTTC. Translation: CATRGLAGGEQFF.

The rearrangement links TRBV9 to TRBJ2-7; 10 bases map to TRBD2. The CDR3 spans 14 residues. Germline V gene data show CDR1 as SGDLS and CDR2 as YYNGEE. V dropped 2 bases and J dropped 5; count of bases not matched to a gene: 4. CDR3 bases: TGTGCCAGCAGCGTTAGCGGGAGGAACGACGAGCAGTACTTC. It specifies CASSVSGRNDEQYF.

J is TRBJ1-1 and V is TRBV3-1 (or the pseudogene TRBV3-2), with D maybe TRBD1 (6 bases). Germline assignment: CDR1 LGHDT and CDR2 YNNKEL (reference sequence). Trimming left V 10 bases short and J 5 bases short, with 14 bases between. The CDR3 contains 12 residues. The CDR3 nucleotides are TGTGCCACCAGGGGAGGGGGTACTGAAGCTTTCTTT. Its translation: CATRGGGTEAFF.

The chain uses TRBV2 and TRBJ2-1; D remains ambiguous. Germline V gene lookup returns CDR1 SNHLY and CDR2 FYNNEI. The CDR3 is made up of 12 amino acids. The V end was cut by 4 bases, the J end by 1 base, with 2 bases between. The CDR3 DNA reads TGTGCCAGCAGTGGGTCCTACAATGAGCAGTTCTTC. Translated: CASSGSYNEQFF.

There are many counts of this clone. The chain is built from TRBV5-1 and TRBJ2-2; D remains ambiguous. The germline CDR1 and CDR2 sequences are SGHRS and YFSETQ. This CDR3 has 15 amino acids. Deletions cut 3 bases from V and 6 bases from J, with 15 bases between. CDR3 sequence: CASSYQVTLAGELFF. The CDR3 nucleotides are TGCGCCAGCAGCTACCAAGTCACACTCGCCGGGGAGCTGTTTTTT.

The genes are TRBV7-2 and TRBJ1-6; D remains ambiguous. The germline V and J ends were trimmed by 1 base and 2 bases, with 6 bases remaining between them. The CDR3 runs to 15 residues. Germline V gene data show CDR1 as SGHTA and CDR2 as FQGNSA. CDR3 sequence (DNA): TGTGCCAGCAGCTTAGGGGGTACCTATAATTCACCCCTCCACTTT. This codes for CASSLGGTYNSPLHF.

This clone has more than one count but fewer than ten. As DNA, the CDR3 is TGTGCCAGCAGCCAAAGCTCATTTGGTGATTCACCCCTCCACTTT. Residues: CASSQSSFGDSPLHF. The genes are TRBV3-1 (or the pseudogene TRBV3-2) and TRBJ1-6; D not certain. This CDR3 is 15 amino acids long. V lost 2 bases and J lost 8, with 13 bases in between. Germline V gene lookup returns CDR1 LGHDT and CDR2 YNNKEL (reference sequence).

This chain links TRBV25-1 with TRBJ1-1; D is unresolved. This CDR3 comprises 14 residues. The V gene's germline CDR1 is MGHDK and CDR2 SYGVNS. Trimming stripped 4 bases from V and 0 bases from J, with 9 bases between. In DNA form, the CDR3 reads TGTGCCAGCAGTGGAACGGTCCTGAACACTGAAGCTTTCTTT. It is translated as CASSGTVLNTEAFF.

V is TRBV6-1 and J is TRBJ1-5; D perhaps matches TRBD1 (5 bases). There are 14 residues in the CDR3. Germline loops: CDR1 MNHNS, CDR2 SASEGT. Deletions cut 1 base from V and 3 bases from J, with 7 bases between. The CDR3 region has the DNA TGTGCCAGCAGTGAAGGGGGGACCAATCAGCCCCAGCATTTT. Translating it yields CASSEGGTNQPQHF.

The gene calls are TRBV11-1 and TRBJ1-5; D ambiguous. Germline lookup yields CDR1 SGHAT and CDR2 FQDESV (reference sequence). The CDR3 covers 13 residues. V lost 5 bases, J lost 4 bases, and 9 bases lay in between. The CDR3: CASSGNSNQPQHF. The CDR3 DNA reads TGTGCCAGCAGCGGGAACAGTAATCAGCCCCAGCATTTT.

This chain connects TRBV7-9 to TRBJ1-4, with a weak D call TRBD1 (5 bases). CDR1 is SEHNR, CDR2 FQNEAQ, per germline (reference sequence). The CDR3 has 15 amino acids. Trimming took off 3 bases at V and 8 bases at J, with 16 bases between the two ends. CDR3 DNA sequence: TGTGCCAGCAGCTTTTGGGGGGAAGATTACGAAAAACTGTTTTTT. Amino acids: CASSFWGEDYEKLFF.

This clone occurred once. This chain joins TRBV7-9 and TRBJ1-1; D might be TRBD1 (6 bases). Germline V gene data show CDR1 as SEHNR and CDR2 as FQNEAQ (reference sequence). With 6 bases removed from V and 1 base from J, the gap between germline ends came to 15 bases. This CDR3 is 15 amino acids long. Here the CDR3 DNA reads TGTGCCAGCAGGCCTACTGGGACAAGGAACACTGAAGCTTTCTTT. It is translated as CASRPTGTRNTEAFF.

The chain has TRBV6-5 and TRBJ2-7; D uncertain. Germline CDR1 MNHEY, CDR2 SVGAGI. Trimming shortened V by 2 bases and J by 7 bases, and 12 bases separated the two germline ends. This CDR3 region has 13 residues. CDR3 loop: CASSYAVSLEQYF. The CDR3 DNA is TGTGCCAGCAGTTACGCAGTCAGCTTAGAGCAGTACTTC.

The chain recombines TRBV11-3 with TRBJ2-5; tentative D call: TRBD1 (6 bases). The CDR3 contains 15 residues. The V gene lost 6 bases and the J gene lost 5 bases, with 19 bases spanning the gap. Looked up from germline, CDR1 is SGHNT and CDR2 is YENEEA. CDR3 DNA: TGTGCCAGCAGTCCCCGAGGACCGGACAGTGAGACCCAGTACTTC. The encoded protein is CASSPRGPDSETQYF.

CDR3 amino acids: CASSQTGTLFGELFF. CDR3 sequence (DNA): TGTGCCAGCAGCCAAACCGGGACCTTGTTTGGGGAGCTGTTTTTT. The chain combines TRBV4-2 with TRBJ2-2, with D tentatively TRBD1 or TRBD2 (5 bases each). Germline V CDR1 and CDR2: LGHNA, YNFKEQ. The CDR3 runs 15 residues. Trimming left V 2 bases short and J 8 bases short, with 15 bases between.